This T cell receptor (beta chain) came from a study of shared clonotypes between healthy human individuals (dated by TCRdb to about 2020). Regarding the complete study: The cohort comprised two women and a few men aged 18 to 49 years. Blood TCR repertoires of several healthy adults were deeply sequenced to estimate repertoire size and the extent of clonotype sharing between individuals. Different laboratories and diverse techniques were used to prepare libraries and sequence TCR repertoires, to increase sequencing depth and limit assay-specific biases. Leukapheresis yielded between about 0.94 and 9 billion PBMCs per donor. General study outcomes and caveats: The small number of donors limited the genetic and exposure-history diversity represented. Pairwise subsampling indicated that sequencing depth was expected to affect the degree of clonotype sharing among donors. Sampling was restricted to blood, and TCR repertoires in tissues likely differ from the TCR repertoires found in blood.

The donors were healthy, HIV-negative adults who had no recently reported acute infections or vaccinations. Every donor was a Caucasian adult residing in Nashville, Tennessee, USA. In the unsorted samples, roughly 90 million PBMCs were counted, and genomic DNA was extracted using the QIAamp DNA Blood Mini kit. After blood collection by leukapheresis, PBMCs were isolated using Ficoll-Histopaque density gradient centrifugation and then cryopreserved in the vapor phase of liquid nitrogen. Using the deep immunoSEQ assay, TCR CDR3 regions were amplified from genomic DNA by multiplex PCR. For each cell subset, the extracted genomic DNA was distributed evenly across all wells of several immunoSEQ 96-well plates, and each plate served as one replicate. For unsorted PBMC, 300 ng genomic DNA, equal to 30,000 or so T cell genomes, was loaded into each replicate PCR. Ten immunoSEQ deep assay plates were used to sequence unsorted PBMC genomic DNA. Purified libraries were measured with a Qubit 3.0 fluorometer, size-checked on a Bioanalyzer 2100, and measured again with the KAPA Library Quantification kit. Every immunoSEQ 96-well plate was sequenced on a dedicated single-read 150-cycle Illumina NextSeq 550 flow cell. In the authors' own workflow: The immunoSEQ output contained only junctional sequences without quality scores, so filtering could not match that applied to full-length reads. Sequences were annotated with PyIR, a Python wrapper for IgBLAST v1.9, and V/J genes and CDR3 were assigned using IMGT germline references. Any read was removed if the V/J assignment was weak (E-value above 1e-6), the CDR3 was missing, or the read contained stop codons, out-of-frame junctions, or ambiguous translated residues. V3J clonotypes were defined by identical inferred V gene, J gene, and CDR3 amino acid sequence. Percentage overlap between repertoires was computed as shared unique clonotypes divided by the size of the smaller repertoire. Three approaches were used to assess repertoire richness: RTK rarefaction, the Chao1 estimator, and Recon v2.1 estimates of unobserved clonotypes. The clones in this table, taken by TCRdb from immuneACCESS, are in-frame only. Not every clone is retained; where verified, under half of the shortfall comes from an unresolved V gene, and the cause of the rest is unknown. The V and J calls and clone size were taken over from that table, and D and trimming were inferred from the DNA. Recorded for this sample are a few hundred thousand clones; approximately 71% of them occurred a single time. Jointly, the top ten make up around 13% of the sample.

This clone came up a few times. This receptor's antigen is unknown. It has no much larger one-base neighbor in the sample; base qualities were not kept. CDR1 and CDR2 are drawn from the germline V gene: SGHVS, FQNEAQ. Measured from the cysteine to the phenylalanine, the CDR3 is 13 residues long. Solely the CDR3 DNA is kept, with 39 bases framed from the first base. The V end loses 1 base and the J end loses 10 bases, and a stretch of 11 bases separates them. The source is a woman aged 40 to 49 in good health. Some clones in this sample may be carry-over from other donors' samples. Sequencing used PBMCs. The rearranged chain carries TRBV7-8 and TRBJ2-1; TRBD2 is possibly the D segment (5 matching bases). The nucleotide sequence is given as TGTGCCAGCAGCTTAGTCGAGCGGAGAGAGCAGTTCTTC. Translation gives CASSLVERREQFF. The reference TRBV7-8 and TRBJ2-1 proteins fill in what lies around the CDR3, so the full variable domain reads GAGVSQSPRYKVAKRGQDVALRCDPISGHVSLFWYQQALGQGPEFLTYFQNEAQLDKSGLPSDRFFAERPEGSVSTLKIQRTQQEDSAVYLCASSLVERREQFFGPGTRLTVL.